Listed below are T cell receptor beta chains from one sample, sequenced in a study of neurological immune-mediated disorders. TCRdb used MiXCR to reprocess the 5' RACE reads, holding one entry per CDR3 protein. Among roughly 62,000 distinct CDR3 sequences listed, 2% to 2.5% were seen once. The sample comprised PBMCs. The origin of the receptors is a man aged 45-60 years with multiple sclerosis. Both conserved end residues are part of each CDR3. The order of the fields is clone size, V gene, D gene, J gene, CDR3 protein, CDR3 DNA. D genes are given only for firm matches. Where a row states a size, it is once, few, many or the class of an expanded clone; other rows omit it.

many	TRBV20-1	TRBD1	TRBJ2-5	CSARLGQLQETQYF	TGCAGTGCGCGACTGGGACAGCTCCAAGAGACCCAGTACTTC
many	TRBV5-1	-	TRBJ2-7	CASSLVRGADEQYF	TGCGCCAGCAGCTTGGTCCGGGGCGCGGACGAGCAGTACTTC
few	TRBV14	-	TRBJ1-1	CASSQDGARVTEAFF	TGTGCCAGCAGCCAAGATGGGGCCCGGGTCACTGAAGCTTTCTTT
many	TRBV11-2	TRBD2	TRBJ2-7	CASSLGLAGPYEQYF	TGTGCCAGCAGCCTGGGACTAGCGGGGCCCTACGAGCAGTACTTC
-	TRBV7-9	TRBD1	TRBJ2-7	CASSLVKGASEQYF	TGTGCCAGCAGCTTAGTGAAGGGGGCTTCCGAGCAGTACTTC
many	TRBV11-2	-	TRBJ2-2	CASSLGTIDTGELFF	TGTGCCAGCAGCTTAGGCACTATCGATACCGGGGAGCTGTTTTTT
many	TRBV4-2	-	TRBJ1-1	CASSQDRGAGNTEAFF	TGTGCCAGCAGCCAAGATCGGGGGGCCGGGAACACTGAAGCTTTCTTT
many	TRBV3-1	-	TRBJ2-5	CASSPQGGRFETQYF	TGTGCCAGCAGCCCCCAGGGGGGGCGGTTTGAGACCCAGTACTTC
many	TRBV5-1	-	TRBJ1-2	CASSLEGPAQGYTF	TGCGCCAGCAGCTTGGAGGGACCCGCTCAGGGCTACACCTTC
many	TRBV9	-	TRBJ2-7	CASSVGVGGSYEQYF	TGTGCCAGCAGCGTGGGGGTTGGGGGATCCTACGAGCAGTACTTC
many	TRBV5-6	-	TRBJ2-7	CASSSDNYEQYF	TGTGCCAGCAGCTCGGACAACTACGAGCAGTACTTC
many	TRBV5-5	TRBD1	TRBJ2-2	CASSPFHRDRVLSGELFF	TGTGCCAGCAGCCCATTCCACCGGGACAGGGTATTATCCGGGGAGCTGTTTTTT
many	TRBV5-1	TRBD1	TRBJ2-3	CASSLDGTGIGDTQYF	TGCGCCAGCAGCTTGGATGGGACAGGGATTGGGGATACGCAGTATTTT
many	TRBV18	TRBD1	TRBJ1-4	CASSSGTAEKLFF	TGTGCCAGCTCAAGCGGGACAGCAGAAAAACTGTTTTTT